This TCR beta chain appears in the sequencing data of a study of read filtering for tumor transcriptome and immune sequencing. V lost 0 bases, J lost 0 bases, and 9 bases lay in between. CDR3 length: 15 amino acids. This library used around 400 ng RNA and molecular barcoded adaptors spanning alpha/delta and beta/gamma chains. MiXCR, run by TCRdb on the reads, gives a single entry per CDR3 protein. The profile shows around 26,000 distinct CDR3 sequences, under 15% of them singletons. Every patient had bone marrow sampled while the disease was active. The sequence derives from a donor aged 40 or over with multiple myeloma. The chain joins TRBV12-3 or TRBV12-4 to TRBJ2-7; D is unclear. Sequenced sample: a population of CD138-negative cells sorted from bone marrow. Written as DNA, the CDR3 is TGTGCCAGCAGTTTAGCGAGCTCTCCCTCCTACGAGCAGTACTTC. It codes for CASSLASSPSYEQYF.